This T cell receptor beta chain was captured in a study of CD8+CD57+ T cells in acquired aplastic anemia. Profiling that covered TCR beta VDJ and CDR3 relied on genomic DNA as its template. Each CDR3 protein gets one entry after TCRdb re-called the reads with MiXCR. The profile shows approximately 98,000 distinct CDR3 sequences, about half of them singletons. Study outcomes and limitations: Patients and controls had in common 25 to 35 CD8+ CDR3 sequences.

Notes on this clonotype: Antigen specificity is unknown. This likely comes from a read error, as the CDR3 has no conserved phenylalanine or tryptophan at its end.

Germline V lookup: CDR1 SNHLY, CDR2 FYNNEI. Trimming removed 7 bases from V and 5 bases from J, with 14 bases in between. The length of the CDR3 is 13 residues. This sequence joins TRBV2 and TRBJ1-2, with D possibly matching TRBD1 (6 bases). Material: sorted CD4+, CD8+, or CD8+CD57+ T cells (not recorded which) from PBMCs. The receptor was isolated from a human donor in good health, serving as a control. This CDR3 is CASKDGGLYGYTL. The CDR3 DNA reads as TGTGCCAGCAAGGACGGGGGGCTATATGGCTACACCCTC.